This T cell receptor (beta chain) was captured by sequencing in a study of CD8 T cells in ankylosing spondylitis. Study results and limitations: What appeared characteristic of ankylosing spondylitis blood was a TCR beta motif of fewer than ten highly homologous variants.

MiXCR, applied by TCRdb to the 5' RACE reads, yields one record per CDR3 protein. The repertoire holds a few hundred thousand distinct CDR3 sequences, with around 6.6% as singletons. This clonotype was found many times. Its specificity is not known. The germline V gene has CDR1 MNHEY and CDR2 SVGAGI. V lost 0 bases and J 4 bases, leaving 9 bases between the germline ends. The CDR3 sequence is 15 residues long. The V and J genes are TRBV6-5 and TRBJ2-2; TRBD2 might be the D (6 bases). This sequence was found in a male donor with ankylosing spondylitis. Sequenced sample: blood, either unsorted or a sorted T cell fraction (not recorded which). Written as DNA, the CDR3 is TGTGCCAGCAGTTACTCGGGGGAGGTCACCGGGGAGCTGTTTTTT. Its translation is CASSYSGEVTGELFF.